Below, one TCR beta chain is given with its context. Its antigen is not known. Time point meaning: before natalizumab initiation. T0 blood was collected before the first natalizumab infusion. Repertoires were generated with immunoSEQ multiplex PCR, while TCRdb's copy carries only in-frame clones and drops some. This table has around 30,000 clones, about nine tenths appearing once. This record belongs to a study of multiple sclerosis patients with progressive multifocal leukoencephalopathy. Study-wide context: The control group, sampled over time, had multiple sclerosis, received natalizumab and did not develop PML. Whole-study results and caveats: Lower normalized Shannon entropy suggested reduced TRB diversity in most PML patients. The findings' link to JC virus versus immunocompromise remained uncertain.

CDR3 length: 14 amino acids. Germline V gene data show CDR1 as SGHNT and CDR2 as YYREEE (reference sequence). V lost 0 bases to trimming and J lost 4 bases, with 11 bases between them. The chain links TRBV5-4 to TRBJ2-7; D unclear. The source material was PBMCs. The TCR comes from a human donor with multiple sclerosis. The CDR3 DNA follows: TGTGCCAGCAGCTTGGCCGGCAGAAATTACGAGCAGTACTTC. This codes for CASSLAGRNYEQYF.